This T cell receptor (beta chain) is from a study of Ad26.COV2.S vaccination and SARS-CoV-2 variants. Study-level background: Once, or twice with 56 days between doses, Ad26.COV2.S was given intramuscularly. Study-wide results and limits: Non-spike TCR breadth showed similarity between vaccine and placebo recipients. A substantial breadth of spike-specific CD8+ and CD4+ T cell responses after vaccination has been reported.

The CDR3 is 15 residues long. Germline CDR1 SGHTA, CDR2 FQGNSA. V gave up 0 bases and J gave up 9 bases, with 15 bases separating them. For this clone: The target antigen is unknown.

The treatment is: some 20 received Ad26.COV2.S at low or high dose, single or two shots; 5 received placebo; per-sample allocation not given. Vaccine and placebo recipients were sampled on day 63 after the first injection. The table came from immunoSEQ multiplex PCR; TCRdb's copy has only in-frame clones and leaves some out. The table lists 500,000 or so clones, approximately 89% of them singletons. This specimen was peripheral blood, taken in a trial of Ad26.COV2.S vaccine versus placebo. The sequence derives from a person between 18 and 60 years old who received the Ad26.COV2.S COVID-19 vaccine or a placebo. This chain uses TRBV7-2 with TRBJ1-5; D is undetermined. CDR3: CASSLATEMGRPQHF. The CDR3, as DNA: TGTGCCAGCAGCTTAGCCACAGAAATGGGTAGGCCCCAGCATTTT.